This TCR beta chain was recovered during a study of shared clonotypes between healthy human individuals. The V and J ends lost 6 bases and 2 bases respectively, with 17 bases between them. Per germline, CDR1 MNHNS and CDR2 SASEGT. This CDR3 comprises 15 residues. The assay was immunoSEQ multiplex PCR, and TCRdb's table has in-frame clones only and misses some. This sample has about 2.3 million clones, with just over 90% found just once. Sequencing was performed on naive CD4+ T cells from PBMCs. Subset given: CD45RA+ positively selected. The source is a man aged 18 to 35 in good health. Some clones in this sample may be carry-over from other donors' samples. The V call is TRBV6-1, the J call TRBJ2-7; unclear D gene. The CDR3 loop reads CASRRSRTATYEQYF. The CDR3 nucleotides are TGTGCCAGCAGGCGATCGAGGACCGCTACCTACGAGCAGTACTTC.